This TCR beta chain came from a study of shared clonotypes between healthy human individuals. Sequenced by immunoSEQ multiplex PCR; TCRdb stores in-frame clones only, minus some. The sample lists some 2.1 million clones; 85% to 95% were seen once. The CDR3 covers 16 residues. V dropped 5 bases and J dropped 2; count of bases not matched to a gene: 8. Germline values: CDR1 SEHNR, CDR2 FQNEAQ (reference sequence). The genes are TRBV7-9 and TRBJ2-7, with 11 nucleotides matching TRBD2. The sequence came from a man younger than 35 in good health. Sequenced input: naive CD4+ T cells sorted from blood. Specified subset: CD45RA+ positively selected. CDR3 protein: CASSASSGGLTYEQYF. The CDR3 DNA reads TGTGCCAGCAGCGCCTCTAGCGGGGGGCTTACCTACGAGCAGTACTTC.